These 20 T cell receptor beta chains share one sample of origin, sequenced in a study of blood T cell repertoires in COVID-19. The protocol was immunoSEQ multiplex PCR, while the TCRdb copy is restricted to in-frame clones and leaves out a portion. Counted here are around 160,000 clones, around 91% occurring once; the ten biggest clones make up 10% to 15%. The sample comprised peripheral blood. The receptors here all came from a man younger than 35 with COVID-19, enrolled during active disease.

The chain is built from TRBV27 and TRBJ2-2, with a possible D match to TRBD2 (6 bases). Germline CDR1 and CDR2: MNHEY and SMNVEV (reference sequence). Trimming stripped 8 bases from V and 2 bases from J, with 12 bases between. The CDR3 is made up of 14 amino acids. The CDR3 DNA is TGTGCCAGCTGGGCTAGCGTTAACACCGGGGAGCTGTTTTTT. Protein: CASWASVNTGELFF.

The chain is built from TRBV27 and TRBJ2-3, with a tentative D call TRBD2 (6 bases). CDR1 is MNHEY and CDR2 is SMNVEV in the germline V gene (reference sequence). The CDR3 spans 16 residues. V was shortened by 8 bases and J by 0 bases, with 18 bases between the two germline ends. In DNA form, the CDR3 reads TGTGCCAGCGCCCGCGGGACGAGGGTTAGCACAGATACGCAGTATTTT. Protein: CASARGTRVSTDTQYF.

This clone has a single count. V usage is TRBV24-1 and J usage is TRBJ2-1; TRBD1 agrees at 7 bases. The CDR3 is 16 amino acids. The germline CDR1 and CDR2 sequences are KGHDR and SFDVKD. The J segment lost 1 base and the V segment lost 4 bases, leaving 6 bases of the junction unmatched. The CDR3 DNA reads TGTGCCACCAGTGACCTAGGACAGGCATCCTACAATGAGCAGTTCTTC. It codes for CATSDLGQASYNEQFF.

This chain links TRBV27 with TRBJ2-7; TRBD2 matches at 10 bases. The V segment lost 5 bases and the J segment 3 bases; nucleotides outside the gene matches: 7. There are 15 residues in the CDR3. The germline gives CDR1 MNHEY, CDR2 SMNVEV (reference sequence). The CDR3 DNA sequence: TGTGCCAGCAGTACGCAGCGGGAGGGCCGCTACGAGCAGTACTTC. This translates into CASSTQREGRYEQYF.

V and J are TRBV27 and TRBJ2-1, with TRBD2 matching over 9 bases. After removal of 6 bases from V and 4 bases from J, the junction contained 7 bases not matched to a gene. This CDR3 contains 15 residues. Germline V lookup: CDR1 MNHEY, CDR2 SMNVEV (reference sequence). CDR3 sequence: CASSLGTSRYNEQFF. CDR3 coding DNA: TGTGCCAGCAGCCTAGGGACTAGCAGATACAATGAGCAGTTCTTC.

The CDR3 loop reads CAIGLTSASDTQYF. In DNA form, the CDR3 reads TGTGCCATCGGATTGACTAGCGCGTCAGATACGCAGTATTTT. V and J are TRBV10-3 and TRBJ2-3; 8 bases are a match to TRBD2. The V gene end was trimmed by 8 bases and the J gene end by 4 bases; junction bases not matched to a gene: 8. The CDR3 covers 14 residues. Germline V CDR1 and CDR2: ENHRY, SYGVKD.

This clone came up a few times. CDR3 region: CASSFSPGTNQPQHF. In nucleotides, the CDR3 is TGTGCCAGCAGCTTCTCCCCGGGTACCAATCAGCCCCAGCATTTT. The chain is built from TRBV7-2 and TRBJ1-5, with D hard to call. The CDR3 is 15 residues long. Trimming pared 3 bases from V and 3 bases from J, leaving 12 bases between. Germline-derived CDR1 and CDR2 are SGHTA and FQGNSA.

This sequence joins TRBV30 and TRBJ1-1, with 10 bases identical to TRBD1. Per the germline V gene, CDR1 is GTSNPN and CDR2 is SVGIG (reference sequence). J lost 5 bases, V lost 1 base, and 7 bases had no gene match. This CDR3 has 15 residues. CDR3 loop: CAWSALRTGGTEAFF. CDR3 DNA sequence: TGTGCCTGGAGTGCTTTAAGGACAGGGGGAACTGAAGCTTTCTTT.

The CDR3 spells CASSLTGQPNYGYTF. The CDR3 nucleotides are TGTGCCAGCAGCTTGACGGGACAGCCTAACTATGGCTACACCTTC. This chain uses TRBV7-2 with TRBJ1-2, with 7 bases that match TRBD1. Trimming at V came to 3 bases and at J to 0 bases, leaving 4 bases not matched to a gene. The CDR3 runs to 15 residues. Germline CDR1 SGHTA, CDR2 FQGNSA.

The V call is TRBV6-5, the J call TRBJ2-1; possible D gene TRBD2, 5 bases. Germline CDR1 and CDR2: MNHEY and SVGAGI. The CDR3 contains 16 residues. V lost 3 bases and J lost 0, with 12 bases in between. CDR3 loop: CASSYDGVSSYNEQFF. CDR3 bases: TGTGCCAGCAGTTATGACGGGGTCAGCTCCTACAATGAGCAGTTCTTC.

V usage is TRBV9 and J usage is TRBJ2-3, with a weak D call TRBD1 (5 bases). V was clipped by 0 bases and J by 6 bases, with 14 bases between them. This CDR3 is built from 15 residues. CDR1 and CDR2 (germline): SGDLS, YYNGEE. In nucleotides, the CDR3 is TGTGCCAGCAGCGTAGGGGCAGGGCCAGGGGATACGCAGTATTTT. This encodes CASSVGAGPGDTQYF.

The gene calls are TRBV14 and TRBJ2-7, with a tentative D call TRBD2 (7 bases). The V end was cut by 0 bases, the J end by 8 bases, with 14 bases between. The CDR3 runs to 14 residues. CDR1 is SGHDN, CDR2 FVKESK, per germline. The CDR3 sequence is CASSQEEGGSKQYF. Here the CDR3 DNA reads TGTGCCAGCAGCCAAGAAGAGGGGGGGAGTAAGCAGTACTTC.

The V call is TRBV19, the J call TRBJ2-7; 7 bases map to TRBD1. CDR1 LNHDA and CDR2 SQIVND come from the germline V gene (reference sequence). The V and J ends lost 6 bases and 2 bases, in that order; junction bases with no gene match: 4. This CDR3 has 13 residues. This chain's CDR3 is CASSGQVAYEQYF. The CDR3 DNA reads TGTGCCAGTAGCGGACAGGTTGCCTACGAGCAGTACTTC.

CDR3 loop: CASSKALFETGKRNQPQHF. CDR3 bases: TGTGCCAGCAGCAAAGCGCTTTTCGAGACAGGAAAAAGGAATCAGCCCCAGCATTTT. This chain links TRBV21-1 with TRBJ1-5; the table calls TRBD1, which could not be checked here. TRBV21-1 has pseudogene status. This CDR3 region has 19 residues.

This clone was picked up one time. This rearrangement joins TRBV9 to TRBJ2-7, with 10 bases aligning to TRBD1. CDR1 and CDR2 (germline): SGDLS, YYNGEE. The CDR3 is 15 residues long. The junction had 6 bases not matched to a gene; V was cut back by 3 bases and J by 3 bases. DNA of the CDR3: TGTGCCAGCAGCGCGGAAGGGACAGGGGTCTACGAGCAGTACTTC. Amino acid sequence: CASSAEGTGVYEQYF.

As for this clone: The DNA is omitted, as the CDR3 cannot be located on it reliably, and the CDR3 follows TCRdb's listing. The chain links TRBV7-9 to TRBJ1-4. Germline values: CDR1 SEHNR, CDR2 FQNEAQ (reference sequence). The CDR3 spans 17 residues, counting both ends. CDR3 sequence: CASSWGVGSASNEKLLF.

V gene TRBV14 combines with J gene TRBJ2-7, with a weak D call TRBD1 (6 bases). Trimming pared 3 bases from V and 5 bases from J, leaving 17 bases between. CDR3 length: 15 residues. Germline-derived CDR1 and CDR2 are SGHDN and FVKESK. The CDR3 DNA sequence: TGTGCCAGCAGCCAGGGACAATGGACCCCGGACGAGCAGTACTTC. Translation: CASSQGQWTPDEQYF. The full variable domain, its missing parts supplied by reference TRBV14 and TRBJ2-7, is EAGVTQFPSHSVIEKGQTVTLRCDPISGHDNLYWYRRVMGKEIKFLLHFVKESKQDESGMPNNRFLAERTGGTYSTLKVQPAELEDSGVYFCASSQGQWTPDEQYFGPGTRLTVT.

The chain is built from TRBV10-2 and TRBJ2-3; tentative D call: TRBD2 (6 bases). Germline V CDR1 and CDR2: WSHSY, SAAADI. V lost 8 bases to trimming and J lost 2 bases, with 17 bases between them. The CDR3 is made up of 15 amino acids. CDR3 nucleotides: TGCGCCAGCGGGCGGGGCGGGACCCTCACAGATACGCAGTATTTT. This sequence encodes CASGRGGTLTDTQYF.

The chain employs TRBV3-1 (or the pseudogene TRBV3-2) and TRBJ1-6; TRBD1 agrees at 7 bases. Germline V lookup: CDR1 LGHDT, CDR2 YNNKEL (reference sequence). Germline trimming cut 4 bases from V and 7 bases from J; bases unmatched to any gene: 4. The CDR3 totals 14 residues. In DNA, the CDR3 is TGTGCCAGCAGCCTGACAGGGAAGAATTCACCCCTCCACTTT. It encodes CASSLTGKNSPLHF.

The rearrangement joins TRBV7-9 to TRBJ2-2, with 10 positions matching TRBD1. Trimming removed 3 bases from V and 3 bases from J; junction bases left unmatched: 4. The CDR3 totals 16 residues. Per the germline V gene, CDR1 is SEHNR and CDR2 is FQNEAQ (reference sequence). The CDR3 nucleotides are TGTGCCAGCAGCTTCCGACAGGGGGCGGACACCGGGGAGCTGTTTTTT. It translates to CASSFRQGADTGELFF.